One T cell receptor beta chain is described in this entry. Only in-frame clones appear in the TCRdb table, and some are missing; sequencing was by immunoSEQ multiplex PCR. The sample lists fewer than 3 million clones; less than 95% were seen once. This CDR3 has 16 amino acids. The data derive from a study of shared clonotypes between healthy human individuals. The chain carries TRBV21-1 and TRBJ2-5; the table's D call of TRBD2 was not tested on the DNA. TRBV21-1 is tagged as a pseudogene. The sequencing input was naive CD4+ T cells from PBMCs. Described subset: CD45RA+ positively selected. The sequence came from a man between 18 and 29 years old in good health. Some clones in this sample may be carry-over from other donors' samples. The CDR3 sequence: CASSKGDIRGLETQYF. The CDR3 DNA reads TGTGCCAGCAGCAAGGGAGACATCCGAGGTCTAGAGACCCAGTACTTC.